These 31 T cell receptor beta chains were all obtained from the same sample, sequenced in a study of blood T cell repertoires in COVID-19. Profiled with immunoSEQ multiplex PCR; TCRdb holds only in-frame clones, not every one. This table has 50,000 or so clones, approximately 90% appearing once. Sequencing was carried out using peripheral blood. Receptors originate from a man older than 75 with acute or convalescent COVID-19.

In DNA form, the CDR3 reads TGTGCCAGCAGCCAAGATTACGGGACAGGGCCCACCGGGGAGCTGTTTTTT. Translated, it gives CASSQDYGTGPTGELFF. This sequence joins TRBV3-1 (or the pseudogene TRBV3-2) and TRBJ2-2; 9 positions match TRBD1. V gave up 0 bases and J gave up 4 bases; unmatched junction bases: 6. This CDR3 has 17 amino acids. Germline V lookup: CDR1 LGHDT, CDR2 YNNKEL (reference sequence).

The chain has TRBV7-2 and TRBJ2-7; TRBD1 agrees at 8 bases. The germline gives CDR1 SGHTA, CDR2 FQGNSA. V gave up 1 base and J gave up 2 bases; unmatched junction bases: 4. The CDR3 is 15 amino acids. As DNA, the CDR3 is TGTGCCAGCAGCTTAGAAGGGACAGGCCCCTACGAGCAGTACTTC. Translated: CASSLEGTGPYEQYF.

The gene calls are TRBV18 and TRBJ2-7, with TRBD1 matching 10 bases. This CDR3 has 15 residues. CDR1 KGHSH and CDR2 LQKENI come from the germline V gene. V lost 1 base, J lost 3 bases, and 3 bases stayed unmatched. The DNA of the CDR3 is TGTGCCAGCTCACCACGGGGGACAGGGGACTACGAGCAGTACTTC. Protein sequence: CASSPRGTGDYEQYF.

The V and J genes are TRBV5-6 and TRBJ1-2; TRBD1 agrees at 7 bases. V was pared by 0 bases and J by 8 bases, with 13 bases of the junction left unmatched. The V gene's germline CDR1 is SGHDT and CDR2 YYEEEE. The CDR3 has 16 amino acids. In DNA, the CDR3 is TGTGCCAGCAGCTTGGAGGGGACAGCCCTTTTTGGAGGCTACACCTTC. It translates to CASSLEGTALFGGYTF.

The gene calls are TRBV3-1 (or the pseudogene TRBV3-2) and TRBJ2-7; 9 nucleotides align to TRBD2. This CDR3 region has 14 residues. Trimming at V came to 7 bases and at J to 2 bases, leaving 6 bases not matched to a gene. The germline gives CDR1 LGHDT, CDR2 YNNKEL (reference sequence). The CDR3 sequence is CASKGGGGAYEQYF. The CDR3, as DNA: TGTGCCAGCAAAGGTGGCGGGGGGGCCTACGAGCAGTACTTC.

The chain uses TRBV21-1 and TRBJ1-6. TRBV21-1 is marked as a pseudogene. The CDR3 consists of 18 residues. The CDR3 DNA is TGTGCCAGCAGCAAGGGTCAAGGGGAGGGGCCCTATAATTCACCCCTCCACTTT. Translation gives CASSKGQGEGPYNSPLHF.

The table lists this clone with a count of one. J is TRBJ2-3 and V is TRBV6-5; TRBD1 matches 7 bases. The CDR3 length is 15 residues. V lost 2 bases to trimming and J lost 0 bases; unmatched junction nucleotides: 2. Germline values: CDR1 MNHEY, CDR2 SVGAGI. CDR3 DNA sequence: TGTGCCAGCAGTTACCAGGGGGATAGCACAGATACGCAGTATTTT. It yields the protein CASSYQGDSTDTQYF.

This clone was seen only once. The chain combines TRBV30 with TRBJ2-7, with D perhaps TRBD2 (5 bases). CDR3 length equals 12 residues. Between the trimmed V and J ends, which lost 0 bases and 4 bases, there was a span of 7 bases. CDR1 is GTSNPN and CDR2 is SVGIG in the germline V gene (reference sequence). The CDR3 DNA is TGTGCCTGGAGTGTACTAGGGTACGAGCAGTACTTC. It translates to CAWSVLGYEQYF.

This chain joins TRBV4-2 and TRBJ2-5, with TRBD2 identical over 12 bases. V trimming: 4 bases; J trimming: 5 bases; junction bases outside the gene matches: 11. This CDR3 is built from 17 residues. CDR1 and CDR2 from the germline V gene are LGHNA and YNFKEQ. The CDR3 is CASSLTSSGGAEETQYF. As DNA, the CDR3 is TGTGCCAGCAGCCTCACGTCTAGCGGGGGGGCGGAGGAGACCCAGTACTTC.

This sequence joins TRBV28 and TRBJ1-1; D gene ambiguous. V lost 5 bases and J 4 bases, leaving 14 bases between the germline ends. CDR1 and CDR2 (germline): MDHEN, SYDVKM. The CDR3 is made up of 14 amino acids. CDR3 in DNA: TGTGCCAGCAGTCCCCCAGAGGGCCTCACTGAAGCTTTCTTT. Translated, it gives CASSPPEGLTEAFF.

V and J are TRBV6-5 and TRBJ2-3; D not certain. Trimming left V 6 bases short and J 2 bases short, with 9 bases between. The CDR3 extends over 13 amino acids. Germline CDR1 reads MNHEY; CDR2 reads SVGAGI. The CDR3 nucleotides read TGTGCCAGCAGGAGTGGAGTCACAGATACGCAGTATTTT. Amino acids: CASRSGVTDTQYF.

This clone is a singleton in its sample. This sequence joins TRBV25-1 and TRBJ2-5; a possible D gene is TRBD2 (7 bases). Germline V CDR1 and CDR2: MGHDK, SYGVNS. CDR3 length: 15 amino acids. Trimming left V 4 bases short and J 5 bases short, with 17 bases between. CDR3 in amino acids: CASSAHRGAGETQYF. The CDR3 DNA is TGTGCCAGCAGTGCCCATCGGGGGGCAGGGGAGACCCAGTACTTC.

The chain carries TRBV4-2 and TRBJ1-2, with D possibly TRBD1 on 5 matching bases. V was pared by 0 bases and J by 8 bases, with 13 bases between. The CDR3 totals 14 residues. From germline, CDR1 is LGHNA and CDR2 YNFKEQ. CDR3 region: CASSQDQGVGGYTF. CDR3 DNA: TGTGCCAGCAGCCAAGATCAAGGGGTTGGAGGCTACACCTTC.

This rearrangement joins TRBV5-5 to TRBJ2-3, with TRBD2 identical over 14 bases. Germline loops: CDR1 SGHKS, CDR2 YYEKEE (reference sequence). There are 18 residues in the CDR3. Losses at the gene ends were 4 bases for V and 0 bases for J; bases not matched to a gene: 7. The CDR3 sequence is CASSPGLAGAPSTDTQYF. CDR3 DNA sequence: TGTGCCAGCAGCCCGGGACTAGCGGGGGCCCCTAGCACAGATACGCAGTATTTT. The whole variable domain, remainder taken from reference TRBV5-5 and TRBJ2-3, is DAGVTQSPTHLIKTRGQQVTLRCSPISGHKSVSWYQQVLGQGPQFIFQYYEKEERGRGNFPDRFSARQFPNYSSELNVNALLLGDSALYLCASSPGLAGAPSTDTQYFGPGTRLTVL.

This chain joins TRBV24-1 and TRBJ2-7; 8 positions match TRBD1. Trimming took 4 bases from V and 2 from J; bases not matched to a gene: 12. Germline V gives CDR1 KGHDR, CDR2 SFDVKD. The CDR3 sequence is 17 residues long. The CDR3 DNA sequence: TGTGCCACCAGTGAAACATACGACAGGGGATGGCCCTACGAGCAGTACTTC. It codes for CATSETYDRGWPYEQYF.

The chain recombines TRBV10-2 with TRBJ2-5, with 7 positions matching TRBD1. This CDR3 comprises 13 residues. The V gene end was trimmed by 6 bases and the J gene end by 0 bases; junction bases not matched to a gene: 1. Germline V gene data show CDR1 as WSHSY and CDR2 as SAAADI. In DNA, the CDR3 is TGCGCCAGCAGCGGGACAGACCAAGAGACCCAGTACTTC. Translation gives CASSGTDQETQYF.

The chain combines TRBV3-1 (or the pseudogene TRBV3-2) with TRBJ2-3; 8 nucleotides line up with TRBD2. The V segment lost 1 base and the J segment 8 bases; nucleotides outside the gene matches: 20. CDR3 length: 19 residues. Germline lookup yields CDR1 LGHDT and CDR2 YNNKEL (reference sequence). The CDR3 DNA reads as TGTGCCAGCAGCCAAGTACCCGTCGGGGGGGGCGGGCCCCCTCTTACGCAGTATTTT. Protein: CASSQVPVGGGGPPLTQYF.

V and J are TRBV29-1 and TRBJ1-4; a possible D gene is TRBD1 (6 bases). This CDR3 comprises 13 residues. Trimming stripped 2 bases from V and 8 bases from J, with 12 bases between. Germline V gene sequence: CDR1 SQVTM, CDR2 ANQGSEA. CDR3 DNA: TGCAGCGTTGAAAGGGGGATTGGGGAAAAACTGTTTTTT. Its protein is CSVERGIGEKLFF.

J is TRBJ2-3 and V is TRBV7-3; tentatively, D is TRBD2 (5 bases). The CDR3 totals 13 residues. V lost 5 bases, J lost 5 bases, and 11 bases lay in between. Per the germline V gene, CDR1 is SGHTA and CDR2 is FQGTGA. For the CDR3, the DNA is TGTGCCAGCAGCCCCGGACGGGGAGATACGCAGTATTTT. This sequence encodes CASSPGRGDTQYF.

This clone was recorded only once. The chain combines TRBV3-1 (or the pseudogene TRBV3-2) with TRBJ1-6, with D possibly matching TRBD1 (5 bases). V lost 4 bases to trimming and J lost 5 bases, with 9 bases between them. Germline CDR1 LGHDT, CDR2 YNNKEL (reference sequence). This CDR3 is 14 amino acids long. CDR3 in DNA: TGTGCCAGCAGCCGACTGACAGATAATTCACCCCTCCACTTT. Its protein product is CASSRLTDNSPLHF.

V and J are TRBV7-3 and TRBJ2-5; TRBD2 agrees at 14 bases. The CDR3 spans 17 residues. Looked up from germline, CDR1 is SGHTA and CDR2 is FQGTGA. J was trimmed by 3 bases and V by 5 bases; bases with no gene match: 8. Written as DNA, the CDR3 is TGTGCCAGCAGCCCCCTGGGGACTAGCGGGGGAAAAGAGACCCAGTACTTC. Translated, it gives CASSPLGTSGGKETQYF.

The chain couples TRBV7-8 to TRBJ2-1; tentative D call: TRBD1 (6 bases). The CDR3 runs 15 residues. V was trimmed by 5 bases and J by 1 base, leaving 12 bases between them. Germline V gene lookup returns CDR1 SGHVS and CDR2 FQNEAQ. The CDR3 reads CASSATGGSYNEQFF. CDR3 in DNA: TGTGCCAGCAGCGCGACAGGCGGTTCCTACAATGAGCAGTTCTTC.

This rearrangement joins TRBV11-2 to TRBJ2-7; 7 bases line up with TRBD1. The length of the CDR3 is 12 residues. The J segment lost 11 bases and the V segment lost 5 bases, leaving 9 bases of the junction unmatched. Germline CDR1 reads SGHAT; CDR2 reads FQNNGV. The CDR3 region is CASSIPRDREYF. Written as DNA, the CDR3 is TGTGCCAGCAGCATCCCCCGGGACAGAGAGTACTTC.

This clone was seen a handful of times. The chain combines TRBV15 with TRBJ2-6; D call uncertain. The CDR3 totals 15 residues. The germline V gene encodes CDR1 LNHNV and CDR2 YYDKDF (reference sequence). The V and J ends lost 5 bases and 4 bases respectively, with 12 bases between them. CDR3 loop: CATSAPRRGANVLTF. CDR3 DNA sequence: TGTGCCACCAGCGCCCCCCGGCGGGGGGCCAACGTCCTGACTTTC.

The gene calls are TRBV19 and TRBJ1-6, with 8 bases identical to TRBD1. CDR3 size: 16 residues. Looked up from germline, CDR1 is LNHDA and CDR2 is SQIVND (reference sequence). V dropped 6 bases and J dropped 2; count of bases not matched to a gene: 6. In nucleotides, the CDR3 is TGTGCCAGTAGGCCAGACAGGGGTACCTATAATTCACCCCTCCACTTT. Residues: CASRPDRGTYNSPLHF.

This clone has just a few counts. The rearrangement uses TRBV29-1 and TRBJ1-2; D gene uncertain. In germline, CDR1 is SQVTM, CDR2 ANQGSEA. CDR3 length: 12 residues. V shed 2 bases and J shed 4 bases, with 8 bases lying between them. The CDR3 here is CSVELTVYGYTF. The DNA for the CDR3 is TGCAGCGTTGAACTAACGGTCTATGGCTACACCTTC.

The J gene is TRBJ1-2, the V gene TRBV7-2; maybe TRBD1 (6 bases). This CDR3 has 13 residues. The ends were cut back, 4 bases at V and 2 bases at J, with 8 bases in the middle. Germline CDR1 SGHTA, CDR2 FQGNSA. The CDR3 sequence: CASSYDRNYGYTF. The CDR3 coding sequence is TGTGCCAGCAGCTATGACAGGAACTATGGCTACACCTTC.

The chain has TRBV4-2 and TRBJ1-2; maybe TRBD1 (6 bases). This CDR3 comprises 16 residues. The V gene's germline CDR1 is LGHNA and CDR2 YNFKEQ. V shed 4 bases and J shed 2 bases, with 17 bases lying between them. In nucleotides, the CDR3 is TGTGCCAGCAGCCGTTATTCCGGAGACAGGAACTATGGCTACACCTTC. This encodes CASSRYSGDRNYGYTF.

In its sample, this clone was seen a few times. The V gene is TRBV2, the J gene TRBJ2-7; no clear D. There are 11 residues in the CDR3. CDR1 is SNHLY, CDR2 FYNNEI, per germline. V was cut by 7 bases and J by 2 bases, with 6 bases left in between. In nucleotides, the CDR3 is TGTGCCAGCAACACAGCCTACGAGCAGTACTTC. Protein product: CASNTAYEQYF. Variable domain in full (rest from reference TRBV2 and TRBJ2-7): EPEVTQTPSHQVTQMGQEVILRCVPISNHLYFYWYRQILGQKVEFLVSFYNNEISEKSEIFDDQFSVERPDGSNFTLKIRSTKLEDSAMYFCASNTAYEQYFGPGTRLTVT.

V is TRBV30 and J is TRBJ2-7; 9 nucleotides agree with TRBD1. In germline, CDR1 is GTSNPN, CDR2 SVGIG (reference sequence). The CDR3 sequence is 14 residues long. V lost 2 bases, J lost 1 base, and 3 bases stayed unmatched. The CDR3 spells CAWSTGGASYEQYF. CDR3 bases: TGTGCCTGGAGTACAGGGGGCGCATCCTACGAGCAGTACTTC.

This rearrangement joins TRBV5-1 to TRBJ2-3; 9 bases align to TRBD1. The V gene end was trimmed by 5 bases and the J gene end by 2 bases; junction bases not matched to a gene: 18. This CDR3 contains 19 residues. Germline V CDR1 and CDR2: SGHRS, YFSETQ. The CDR3 sequence: CASRLSSGAWTGATDTQYF. The CDR3 region has the DNA TGCGCCAGCAGATTGTCCTCGGGAGCCTGGACAGGGGCCACAGATACGCAGTATTTT.